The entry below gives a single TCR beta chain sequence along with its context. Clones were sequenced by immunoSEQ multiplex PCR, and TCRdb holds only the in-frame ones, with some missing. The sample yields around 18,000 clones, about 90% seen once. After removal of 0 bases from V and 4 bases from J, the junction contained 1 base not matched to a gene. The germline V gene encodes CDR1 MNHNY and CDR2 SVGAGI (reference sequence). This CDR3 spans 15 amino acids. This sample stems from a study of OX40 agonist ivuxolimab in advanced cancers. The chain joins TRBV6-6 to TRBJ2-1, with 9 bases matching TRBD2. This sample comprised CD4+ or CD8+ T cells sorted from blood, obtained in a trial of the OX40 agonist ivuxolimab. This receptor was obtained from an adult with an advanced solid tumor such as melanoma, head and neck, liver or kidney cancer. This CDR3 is CASSYSTSGYNEQFF. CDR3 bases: TGTGCCAGCAGTTACTCGACTAGCGGATACAATGAGCAGTTCTTC.